A selection of T cell receptor beta chains follows, all from one sample in a study of long-term antiretroviral therapy in people with HIV. The assay was immunoSEQ multiplex PCR, and TCRdb's table has in-frame clones only and misses some. The sample holds about 25,000 clones; 80% to 85% are singletons and the top ten take 11% to 15%. Sequenced here: unsorted PBMCs, sampled 2.9 years after starting antiretroviral therapy. The receptors were gathered from a man aged 50 to 60 with HIV. CDR3s include the opening cysteine and the closing phenylalanine or tryptophan. A D gene is named only where the DNA matches it firmly. Clone size, where shown, is once, few, many, or a class for clones that have expanded.

CDR3,DNA,size,D,length,J,V
CASSEAQSGNTIYF,TGTGCCAGCAGTGAAGCGCAGTCTGGAAACACCATATATTTT,few,-,14,TRBJ1-3,TRBV6-1
CASSPERLNTEAFF,TGTGCCAGCTCACCAGAGCGGTTGAACACTGAAGCTTTCTTT,-,-,14,TRBJ1-1,TRBV18
CASSLGTEAFF,TGTGCCAGCAGTTTGGGTACTGAAGCTTTCTTT,-,-,11,TRBJ1-1,TRBV6-6
CASSSTQDTEAFF,TGTGCCAGCAGCTCCACACAGGACACTGAAGCTTTCTTT,-,-,13,TRBJ1-1,TRBV7-3
CASSPRTGRTGELFF,TGTGCCAGCAGTCCGAGGACAGGGAGGACCGGGGAGCTGTTTTTT,-,TRBD1,15,TRBJ2-2,TRBV6-5
CASRRVAAGYTF,TGTGCCAGTCGGAGGGTGGCGGCTGGCTACACCTTC,-,-,12,TRBJ1-2,TRBV19
CASSSRTGGGELFF,TGTGCCAGCAGTTCCCGGACCGGGGGCGGGGAGCTGTTTTTT,-,-,14,TRBJ2-2,TRBV2
CASSLVMSPGELFF,TGTGCCAGCAGCTTAGTTATGAGCCCCGGGGAGCTGTTTTTT,-,-,14,TRBJ2-2,TRBV7-8
CASSPPLRDRANYGYTF,TGTGCCAGCAGCCCACCTCTAAGGGACAGGGCGAACTATGGCTACACCTTC,few,TRBD1,17,TRBJ1-2,TRBV7-9
CASSYSHTGDTIYF,TGTGCCAGCAGTTACAGCCACACCGGGGACACCATATATTTT,-,-,14,TRBJ1-3,TRBV6-5
CASSLVGDSFTDTQYF,TGTGCCAGCAGCCTGGTGGGGGACAGCTTCACAGATACGCAGTATTTT,-,TRBD1,16,TRBJ2-3,TRBV9
CASSPIFETEAFF,TGTGCTAGCAGCCCCATCTTTGAGACTGAAGCTTTCTTT,-,-,13,TRBJ1-1,TRBV7-7
CASSQEQNTEAFF,TGTGCCAGCAGCCAAGAACAGAACACTGAAGCTTTCTTT,-,-,13,TRBJ1-1,TRBV14
CASRRQGAVGYTF,TGTGCCAGCAGACGACAGGGGGCGGTTGGCTACACCTTC,-,TRBD1,13,TRBJ1-2,TRBV28
CASSYSRPPQGYGYTF,TGTGCCAGCAGTTATTCCCGACCCCCGCAGGGCTATGGCTACACCTTC,once,-,16,TRBJ1-2,TRBV6-5
CASSFYSAGAFEAFF,TGTGCCAGCAGCTTTTATAGCGCCGGGGCTTTTGAAGCTTTCTTT,few,-,15,TRBJ1-1,TRBV7-2
CASSPGGRRETQYF,TGTGCCAGCAGCCCAGGCGGGCGGCGGGAGACCCAGTACTTC,-,-,14,TRBJ2-5,TRBV7-2
CASSYSHTGAYNEQFF,TGTGCCAGCAGTTACTCCCACACAGGGGCCTACAATGAGCAGTTCTTC,-,TRBD1,16,TRBJ2-1,TRBV6-5